What follows is one TCR beta chain and its context. The antigen is unknown. Random hexamers primed reverse transcription of about 0.5 to 1 ug RNA. TCRdb analysed the immunoSEQ multiplex PCR reads with MiXCR anew, one entry per CDR3 protein. The table includes roughly 130,000 distinct CDR3 sequences, roughly 94% detected once. These data originate in a study of CD8 T cells in Susac syndrome. V was shortened by 5 bases and J by 5 bases, with 12 bases between the two germline ends. The CDR3 has 13 amino acids. Germline CDR1 is PRHDT and CDR2 is FYEKMQ (reference sequence). Findings and limits, study-wide: Susac syndrome CD8+ repertoires were clonally expanded, most strongly in CD8+ TEMRA cells.

This receptor was taken from a human donor with Susac syndrome. V is TRBV13 and J is TRBJ2-5; D may be TRBD1 (6 bases). Material for sequencing was CD8+ T cells from PBMCs. DNA of the CDR3: TGTGCCAGCAGCCCACGCCAGGGGGAGACCCAGTACTTC. Its protein product is CASSPRQGETQYF.